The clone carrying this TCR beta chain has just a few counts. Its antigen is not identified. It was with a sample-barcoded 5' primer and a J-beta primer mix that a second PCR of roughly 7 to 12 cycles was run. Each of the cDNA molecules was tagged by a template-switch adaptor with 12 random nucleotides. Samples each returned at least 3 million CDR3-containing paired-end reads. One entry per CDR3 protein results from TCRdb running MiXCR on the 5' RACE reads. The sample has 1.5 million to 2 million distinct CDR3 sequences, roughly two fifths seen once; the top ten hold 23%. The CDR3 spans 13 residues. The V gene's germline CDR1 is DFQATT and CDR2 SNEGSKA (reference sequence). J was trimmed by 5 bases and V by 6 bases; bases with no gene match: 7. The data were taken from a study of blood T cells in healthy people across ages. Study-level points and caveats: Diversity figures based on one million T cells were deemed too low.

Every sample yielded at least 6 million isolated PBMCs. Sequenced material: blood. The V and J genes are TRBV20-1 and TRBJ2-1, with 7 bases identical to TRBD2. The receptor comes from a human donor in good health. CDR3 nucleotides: TGCAGTGCCTTCCGGGGGGTGAACAATGAGCAGTTCTTC. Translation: CSAFRGVNNEQFF.